Only a few counts were recorded for the clone carrying this T cell receptor (beta chain). Its antigen is currently unknown. This CDR3 has 11 residues. The germline gives CDR1 MRHNA, CDR2 SNTAGT. The V segment lost 6 bases and the J segment 13 bases; nucleotides outside the gene matches: 5. Assay used: immunoSEQ multiplex PCR; TCRdb lists only in-frame clones, some missing. The sample records roughly 43,000 clones, 80% being singletons. This record belongs to a study of T cell responses to AZD1222 COVID-19 vaccine. Study outcomes and limitations: When two AZD1222 doses had been given, Spike-specific TCR breadth and depth rose.

The source is an adult who received the MenACWY meningococcal vaccine as a control. The sequencing used peripheral blood, collected 28 days after the second dose of the MenACWY control vaccine. The gene calls are TRBV6-4 and TRBJ2-1, with 8 bases identical to TRBD2. This CDR3 is CASRAGGRQFF. The CDR3 coding sequence is TGTGCCAGCAGGGCGGGGGGACGACAGTTCTTC.